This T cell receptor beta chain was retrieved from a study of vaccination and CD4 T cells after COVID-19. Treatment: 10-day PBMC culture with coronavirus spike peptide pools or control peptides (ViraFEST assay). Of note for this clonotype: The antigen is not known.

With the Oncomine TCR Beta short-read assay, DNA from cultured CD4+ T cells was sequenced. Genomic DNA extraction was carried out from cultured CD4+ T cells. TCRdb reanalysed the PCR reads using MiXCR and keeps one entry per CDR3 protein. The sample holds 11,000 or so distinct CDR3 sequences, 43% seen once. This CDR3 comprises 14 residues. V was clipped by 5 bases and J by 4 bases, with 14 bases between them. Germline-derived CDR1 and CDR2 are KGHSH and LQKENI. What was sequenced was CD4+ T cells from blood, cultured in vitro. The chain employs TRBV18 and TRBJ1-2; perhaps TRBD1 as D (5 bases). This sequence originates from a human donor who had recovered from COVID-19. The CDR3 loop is CASSSPTETYGYTF. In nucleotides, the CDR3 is TGTGCCAGCTCATCCCCGACAGAGACCTATGGCTACACCTTC. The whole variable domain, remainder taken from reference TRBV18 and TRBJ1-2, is NAGVMQNPRHLVRRRGQEARLRCSPMKGHSHVYWYRQLPEEGLKFMVYLQKENIIDESGMPKERFSAEFPKEGPSILRIQQVVRGDSAAYFCASSSPTETYGYTFGSGTRLTVV.